This TCR beta chain was recovered during a study of T cell repertoires in cytomegalovirus infection. Germline V lookup: CDR1 MNHNY, CDR2 SVGAGI (reference sequence). V shed 5 bases and J shed 0 bases, with 14 bases lying between them. The CDR3 consists of 16 residues. From the reads, TCRdb called clonotypes with MiXCR, one entry per CDR3 protein. Counted here are 600,000 to 800,000 distinct CDR3 sequences, 20% to 25% occurring once; the ten biggest clones make up 8%. This receptor was obtained from a human donor in good health (CMV status not recorded). Some clones in this sample may be carry-over from other donors' samples. V is TRBV6-6 and J is TRBJ2-4, with D tentatively TRBD1 (6 bases). Source material: CD8+ T cells from PBMCs. CDR3 coding DNA: TGTGCCAGCAGTCTTGACAGGTCTAGAGCCAAAAACATTCAGTACTTC. It is translated as CASSLDRSRAKNIQYF.